This T cell receptor beta chain appears in the sequencing data of a study of cytomegalovirus exposure and HLA in healthy donors. Study-wide findings and caveats: The listing of 150 to 200 TCR beta chains classed them as cytomegalovirus-associated.

To note about this clone: The antigen remains undetermined.

This CDR3 comprises 13 residues. Germline CDR1 is WNHNN and CDR2 is SYGVQD (reference sequence). Trimming removed 4 bases at V and 5 bases at J, with 11 bases between. PCR primers comprised 60 Vbeta and 13 Jbeta primers. Repertoires were generated with immunoSEQ multiplex PCR, while TCRdb's copy carries only in-frame clones and drops some. The table has approximately 150,000 clones, just under 80% seen once. The sample was PBMCs. The clonotype originates from a man aged 25-40 years in good health and CMV-seronegative. The chain has TRBV10-1 and TRBJ1-1; D may be TRBD1 (5 bases). The CDR3 loop is CASSARKGTEAFF. The CDR3, as DNA: TGCGCCAGCAGTGCCCGTAAGGGGACTGAAGCTTTCTTT.